The 27 T cell receptor beta chains given below trace back to one sample, sequenced in a study of T cell responses to AZD1222 COVID-19 vaccine. Using immunoSEQ multiplex PCR, the repertoire was profiled, and TCRdb retains in-frame clones only, with some absent. Here the sample spans 95,000 to 150,000 clones, approximately 90% being singletons. This specimen was peripheral blood, taken on day 0 of AZD1222 vaccination. These receptors were collected from an adult in good health.

This chain connects TRBV29-1 to TRBJ1-1; D may be TRBD1 (5 bases). CDR3 length equals 13 residues. V lost 4 bases to trimming and J lost 1 base, with 10 bases between them. CDR1 and CDR2 from the germline V gene are SQVTM and ANQGSEA. CDR3 nucleotide sequence: TGCAGCGTTGCAGGGTCCTCGAACACTGAAGCTTTCTTT. Translated: CSVAGSSNTEAFF.

The gene calls are TRBV5-1 and TRBJ1-6; 11 nucleotides line up with TRBD1. This CDR3 has 15 amino acids. CDR1 and CDR2 from the germline V gene are SGHRS and YFSETQ. Losses at the gene ends were 3 bases for V and 5 bases for J; bases not matched to a gene: 1. This CDR3 reads CASSWTGGNNSPLHF. The CDR3 nucleotides are TGCGCCAGCAGCTGGACAGGGGGCAATAATTCACCCCTCCACTTT.

The rearrangement uses TRBV6-6 and TRBJ1-1; no firm D call. Trimming took off 2 bases at V and 0 bases at J, with 10 bases between the two ends. There are 15 residues in the CDR3. Germline V gene lookup returns CDR1 MNHNY and CDR2 SVGAGI (reference sequence). The DNA for the CDR3 is TGTGCCAGCAGTTACCACCGTGGGATGAACACTGAAGCTTTCTTT. It encodes CASSYHRGMNTEAFF.

This chain uses TRBV3-1 (or the pseudogene TRBV3-2) with TRBJ2-5; D might be TRBD2 (5 bases). V lost 2 bases and J 5 bases, leaving 27 bases between the germline ends. Germline CDR1 is LGHDT and CDR2 is YNNKEL (reference sequence). CDR3 length: 19 amino acids. The CDR3 loop reads CASSQRGHSKVTVRETQYF. Written as DNA, the CDR3 is TGTGCCAGCAGCCAAAGAGGGCACAGCAAAGTAACCGTAAGGGAGACCCAGTACTTC.

A note on this clone: This specimen includes other DNA sequences encoding the same CDR3. The rearrangement links TRBV18 to TRBJ1-1, with a weak D call TRBD1 (6 bases). In germline, CDR1 is KGHSH, CDR2 LQKENI. This CDR3 region has 14 residues. The V end was cut by 3 bases, the J end by 0 bases, with 8 bases between. Written as DNA, the CDR3 is TGTGCCAGCTCACCCGGACAGATGAACACTGAAGCTTTCTTT. Translated, it gives CASSPGQMNTEAFF.

The chain is built from TRBV29-1 and TRBJ1-1; D gene unclear. V lost 7 bases and J 0 bases, leaving 18 bases between the germline ends. CDR1 is SQVTM and CDR2 is ANQGSEA in the germline V gene. The CDR3 runs 15 residues. CDR3 sequence reads: CSAPEQAGMNTEAFF. The CDR3, as DNA: TGCAGCGCCCCGGAGCAAGCGGGCATGAACACTGAAGCTTTCTTT.

The V and J genes are TRBV6-5 and TRBJ2-5; a possible D gene is TRBD1 (6 bases). Germline V gene data show CDR1 as MNHEY and CDR2 as SVGAGI. V dropped 6 bases and J dropped 5 bases, with 16 bases sitting between them. This CDR3 region has 14 residues. Here the CDR3 DNA reads TGTGCCAGCAGGGTCGGGACAACGCGGGAGACCCAGTACTTC. Its protein is CASRVGTTRETQYF.

This sequence joins TRBV27 and TRBJ1-3; possibly TRBD1 for D (5 bases). Trimming removed 5 bases at V and 4 bases at J, with 15 bases between. The length of the CDR3 is 15 residues. Germline CDR1 MNHEY, CDR2 SMNVEV (reference sequence). CDR3 sequence (DNA): TGTGCCAGCAGTGCGCGTTGGGGCTCAGGAAACACCATATATTTT. It codes for CASSARWGSGNTIYF.

This clone was found once. This chain uses TRBV19 with TRBJ1-1; TRBD1 matches 8 bases. The V segment lost 1 base and the J segment 1 base; nucleotides outside the gene matches: 5. The CDR3 loop spans 16 amino acids. Germline CDR1 and CDR2: LNHDA and SQIVND (reference sequence). DNA for the CDR3: TGTGCCAGTAGTATAGGCACCGGGACAGGGAACACTGAAGCTTTCTTT. This encodes CASSIGTGTGNTEAFF.

This sequence joins TRBV7-8 and TRBJ2-7; 8 positions agree with TRBD2. The CDR3 consists of 15 residues. CDR1 and CDR2 from the germline V gene are SGHVS and FQNEAQ. Losses at the gene ends were 10 bases for V and 4 bases for J; bases not matched to a gene: 15. The CDR3 DNA sequence: TGTGCCACCAACCCTCCCGGGGGGGTGGGGTACGAGCAGTACTTC. It specifies CATNPPGGVGYEQYF.

Only a few counts were recorded for this clone. As DNA, the CDR3 is TGTGCCAGCAGCTTAGGGGGGGTTGACTATGGCTACACCTTC. The encoded protein is CASSLGGVDYGYTF. The chain combines TRBV11-2 with TRBJ1-2; D may be TRBD1 (5 bases). Trimming cost V 1 base and J 3 bases, with 9 bases left between them. The germline CDR1 and CDR2 sequences are SGHAT and FQNNGV. This CDR3 region has 14 residues.

The V gene is TRBV6-5, the J gene TRBJ2-7, with D maybe TRBD1 (5 bases). Trimming left V 2 bases short and J 3 bases short, with 17 bases between. The CDR3 extends over 16 amino acids. Germline V gene data show CDR1 as MNHEY and CDR2 as SVGAGI. The CDR3 nucleotides are TGTGCCAGCAGTTACGGGGCAGGAGAAAGGATCTACGAGCAGTACTTC. It translates to CASSYGAGERIYEQYF.

V and J are TRBV7-3 and TRBJ2-3; TRBD1 matches 7 bases. Germline CDR1 and CDR2: SGHTA and FQGTGA. J was trimmed by 3 bases and V by 0 bases; bases with no gene match: 3. This CDR3 contains 15 residues. CDR3 sequence: CASSLTGQTTDTQYF. The CDR3 DNA sequence: TGTGCCAGCAGCTTAACGGGACAGACTACAGATACGCAGTATTTT. Looking up the rest from reference TRBV7-3 and TRBJ2-3 gives the full variable domain: GAGVSQTPSNKVTEKGKYVELRCDPISGHTALYWYRQSLGQGPEFLIYFQGTGAADDSGLPNDRFFAVRPEGSVSTLKIQRTERGDSAVYLCASSLTGQTTDTQYFGPGTRLTVL.

This chain joins TRBV7-9 and TRBJ2-3; D is ambiguous. Germline V gene data show CDR1 as SEHNR and CDR2 as FQNEAQ (reference sequence). The CDR3 is 14 amino acids. Trimming removed 1 base at V and 2 bases at J, with 7 bases between. For the CDR3, the DNA is TGTGCCAGCAGCTTAGGCACCGCCACAGATACGCAGTATTTT. It encodes CASSLGTATDTQYF.

The chain is built from TRBV19 and TRBJ1-2; D unclear. Germline CDR1 and CDR2: LNHDA and SQIVND (reference sequence). Trimming stripped 5 bases from V and 2 bases from J, with 12 bases between. The CDR3 consists of 14 residues. The chain's CDR3 is CASSPGRLNYGYTF. The CDR3 DNA follows: TGTGCCAGTAGTCCCGGACGGCTGAACTATGGCTACACCTTC.

The chain carries TRBV2 and TRBJ2-5; 14 nucleotides match TRBD2. V lost 6 bases and J lost 4; bases outside the gene matches: 4. Germline V gene sequence: CDR1 SNHLY, CDR2 FYNNEI. The CDR3 runs to 15 residues. CDR3 sequence (DNA): TGTGCCAGCAGGTGGACTAGCGGGGGGTTAGAGACCCAGTACTTC. This encodes CASRWTSGGLETQYF.

The V call is TRBV11-2, the J call TRBJ1-1; 8 positions match TRBD1. This CDR3 region has 16 residues. Unmatched junction bases numbered 8, after V lost 5 bases and J lost 0 bases. Germline values: CDR1 SGHAT, CDR2 FQNNGV. The CDR3 DNA reads TGTGCCAGCAGCCTCCTGTACAGGGGGTTGAACACTGAAGCTTTCTTT. This codes for CASSLLYRGLNTEAFF.

The chain carries TRBV19 and TRBJ1-5, with a weak D call TRBD1 (6 bases). Germline V gives CDR1 LNHDA, CDR2 SQIVND (reference sequence). The length of the CDR3 is 18 residues. Trimming pared 3 bases from V and 1 base from J, leaving 19 bases between. CDR3 in amino acids: CASSILGGQGLSNQPQHF. CDR3 bases: TGTGCCAGTAGTATTTTAGGGGGGCAAGGGCTCAGCAATCAGCCCCAGCATTTT. Full variable domain (missing parts from reference TRBV19 and TRBJ1-5): DGGITQSPKYLFRKEGQNVTLSCEQNLNHDAMYWYRQDPGQGLRLIYYSQIVNDFQKGDIAEGYSVSREKKESFPLTVTSAQKNPTAFYLCASSILGGQGLSNQPQHFGDGTRLSIL.

A few counts support this clone. The rearrangement uses TRBV28 and TRBJ1-2; no reliable D call. There are 17 residues in the CDR3. CDR1 MDHEN and CDR2 SYDVKM come from the germline V gene. V was trimmed by 4 bases and J by 0 bases, leaving 18 bases between them. This chain's CDR3 is CASSSWGGPIANYGYTF. CDR3 nucleotides: TGTGCCAGCAGTTCATGGGGAGGCCCTATAGCTAACTATGGCTACACCTTC.

The chain joins TRBV18 to TRBJ1-2; 9 bases align to TRBD1. Trimming at V came to 3 bases and at J to 3 bases, leaving 5 bases not matched to a gene. CDR1 and CDR2 (germline): KGHSH, LQKENI. This CDR3 has 15 amino acids. CDR3 loop: CASSPQDRGDYGYTF. The DNA for the CDR3 is TGTGCCAGCTCACCCCAGGACAGGGGTGACTATGGCTACACCTTC.

V gene TRBV6-5 combines with J gene TRBJ2-5; possible D gene TRBD2, 6 bases. Per germline, CDR1 MNHEY and CDR2 SVGAGI. V dropped 5 bases and J dropped 2 bases, with 9 bases sitting between them. The CDR3 is 13 residues long. CDR3 amino acids: CASSRLGQETQYF. For the CDR3, the DNA is TGTGCCAGCAGTCGACTAGGTCAAGAGACCCAGTACTTC.

This rearrangement joins TRBV5-1 to TRBJ2-5, with TRBD1 matching 7 bases. V gave up 7 bases and J gave up 4 bases; unmatched junction bases: 10. CDR1 SGHRS and CDR2 YFSETQ come from the germline V gene. This CDR3 contains 14 residues. The CDR3 sequence: CASGTGVWGETQYF. For the CDR3, the DNA is TGCGCCAGCGGCACAGGGGTATGGGGAGAGACCCAGTACTTC.

The rearrangement links TRBV20-1 to TRBJ2-7; D may match TRBD1 or TRBD2 (5 bases each). The germline gives CDR1 DFQATT, CDR2 SNEGSKA (reference sequence). This CDR3 contains 12 residues. V lost 5 bases to trimming and J lost 1 base, with 9 bases between them. CDR3 loop: CSAGEGSYEQYF. The CDR3 DNA reads TGCAGTGCTGGTGAGGGGTCCTACGAGCAGTACTTC.

The V call is TRBV27, the J call TRBJ1-1, with TRBD1 identical over 7 bases. Germline V gene sequence: CDR1 MNHEY, CDR2 SMNVEV (reference sequence). V was clipped by 2 bases and J by 0 bases; unmatched bases: 12. CDR3 size: 18 residues. For the CDR3, the DNA is TGTGCCAGCAGTTTAGGGGCGGGACAGTCTCATATGAACACTGAAGCTTTCTTT. This gives the protein CASSLGAGQSHMNTEAFF.

V is TRBV5-4 and J is TRBJ2-3; 7 nucleotides line up with TRBD2. The CDR3 runs 16 residues. Trimming cost V 4 bases and J 1 base; bases outside gene matches: 9. Germline assignment: CDR1 SGHNT and CDR2 YYREEE (reference sequence). The CDR3 protein is CASSPYGGLGTDTQYF. Here the CDR3 DNA reads TGTGCCAGCAGCCCCTACGGGGGGTTGGGCACAGATACGCAGTATTTT. Full variable domain (outside the CDR3, taken from reference TRBV5-4 and TRBJ2-3): ETGVTQSPTHLIKTRGQQVTLRCSSQSGHNTVSWYQQALGQGPQFIFQYYREEENGRGNFPPRFSGLQFPNYSSELNVNALELDDSALYLCASSPYGGLGTDTQYFGPGTRLTVL.

V and J are TRBV20-1 and TRBJ1-5; the match to TRBD1 covers 9 bases. After removal of 3 bases from V and 1 base from J, the junction contained 10 bases not matched to a gene. The germline V gene has CDR1 DFQATT and CDR2 SNEGSKA (reference sequence). There are 17 residues in the CDR3. The CDR3 region is CSASTGTGSNSNQPQHF. Here the CDR3 DNA reads TGCAGTGCTAGTACCGGGACAGGGTCGAACAGCAATCAGCCCCAGCATTTT.

The chain employs TRBV6-2 or TRBV6-3 and TRBJ1-1; perhaps TRBD1 as D (6 bases). The V end was cut by 2 bases, the J end by 6 bases, with 13 bases between. This CDR3 spans 14 amino acids. CDR1 and CDR2 from the germline V gene are MNHEY and SVGEGT. The CDR3 DNA is TGTGCCAGCAGTTACGGGGGGGCGCGGGCTGAAGCTTTCTTT. Translating gives CASSYGGARAEAFF.